The present entry profiles one TCR beta chain with its context. Its antigen is unidentified. This record comes from a study of cytomegalovirus exposure and HLA in healthy donors. Use of 60 Vbeta and 13 Jbeta primers characterized the PCR. The method was immunoSEQ multiplex PCR; TCRdb's version includes in-frame clones alone and lacks a portion of them. The repertoire consists of around 120,000 clones, with about 85% occurring once and the leading ten covering 1.5% to 2%. Germline-derived CDR1 and CDR2 are SEHNR and FQNEAQ (reference sequence). The CDR3 length is 12 residues. V lost 5 bases to trimming and J lost 4 bases, with 9 bases between them. Study findings and constraints: Later analysis showed most CMV-associated TCR beta chains appearing HLA-restricted. When presence/absence was analysed, sequencing depth was taken to be roughly uniform across donors. Immune exposure information available was restricted to CMV serostatus.

The clonotype comes from a boy under 18 in good health and CMV-seronegative. Material for sequencing was PBMCs. The V and J genes are TRBV7-9 and TRBJ2-7, with D maybe TRBD2 (6 bases). This chain's CDR3 is CASSPRGYEQYF. DNA for the CDR3: TGTGCCAGCAGCCCCCGGGGGTACGAGCAGTACTTC.